The T cell receptor beta chain under discussion was sequenced for a study of Tregs in tolerant kidney transplant recipients. Germline CDR1 is SEHNR and CDR2 is FQNEAQ (reference sequence). With V trimmed by 5 bases and J by 4 bases, 8 bases remained unmatched. This CDR3 comprises 15 residues. The method was immunoSEQ multiplex PCR; TCRdb's version includes in-frame clones alone and lacks a portion of them. The sample carries 90,000 or so clones, approximately 93% recorded once. Concerning this clone itself: No antigen is known for it.

Study-wide results and caveats: Tolerant patients' donor-specific Tregs expanded beyond overall Tregs, suggesting antigen-driven growth. Biological reproducibility was not directly addressed, but technical replication error appeared minimal.

Recipients received nonmyeloablative bone marrow transplants from related graft donors, with transient mixed chimerism. This TCR was sampled from a human patient who received a combined kidney and bone marrow transplant. Some T cells may be provided by the graft donor. The chain recombines TRBV7-9 with TRBJ2-3; 8 nucleotides line up with TRBD2. The source material was CD4+ T cells from blood (PBMCs), sampled 12 months after the transplant. In nucleotides, the CDR3 is TGTGCCAGCAGCCCCCTCGGGGGGGCAGCAGATACGCAGTATTTT. It yields the protein CASSPLGGAADTQYF.